These 15 T cell receptor beta chains originate from one sample sequenced in a study of T-cell memory formation after mild COVID-19. TCRdb used MiXCR to reprocess the 5' RACE reads, holding one entry per CDR3 protein. The data show 200,000 to 300,000 distinct CDR3 sequences, 15% seen once. What was sequenced was PBMCs or a T cell subset sorted from them (not recorded which). The receptors shown here come from an adult woman who had mild COVID-19 (a few samples of this study predate the infection). Cell type and time point are not known.

This clonotype was counted a few times. The rearrangement joins TRBV6-2 or TRBV6-3 to TRBJ2-7; 9 bases are a match to TRBD2. J gave up 2 bases and V 2 bases, and 4 bases lay outside the gene matches. This CDR3 spans 15 amino acids. CDR1 and CDR2 from the germline V gene are MNHEY and SVGEGT. Here the CDR3 reads CASSYDRLAAYEQYF. The CDR3 coding sequence is TGTGCCAGCAGTTACGATCGACTAGCGGCCTACGAGCAGTACTTC.

The J gene is TRBJ2-5, the V gene TRBV20-1; 7 bases are a match to TRBD1. V was clipped by 0 bases and J by 3 bases; unmatched bases: 7. Germline V gene data show CDR1 as DFQATT and CDR2 as SNEGSKA (reference sequence). This CDR3 is 15 amino acids long. The CDR3, as DNA: TGCAGTGCTAGAGATCCTAGACAGGGCGAAGAGACCCAGTACTTC. Translating gives CSARDPRQGEETQYF.

This clonotype has only a few counts. The gene calls are TRBV12-3 or TRBV12-4 and TRBJ2-3; D might be TRBD2 (6 bases). V shed 5 bases and J shed 0 bases, with 15 bases lying between them. The CDR3 totals 16 residues. The CDR3 coding sequence is TGTGCCAGCAGTCGACGGACTAAATCTAGCACAGATACGCAGTATTTT. Its protein is CASSRRTKSSTDTQYF.

This clonotype has a handful of counts. This chain links TRBV5-1 with TRBJ1-1, with 8 bases fitting TRBD1. Germline V CDR1 and CDR2: SGHRS, YFSETQ. This CDR3 contains 15 residues. The trim removed 4 bases at V and 5 bases at J, leaving 10 bases unmatched. CDR3 bases: TGCGCCAGCAGCACGAAACAGGGGGGATCAACTGAAGCTTTCTTT. Amino acids: CASSTKQGGSTEAFF. The full variable domain, with the rest looked up from reference TRBV5-1 and TRBJ1-1, is KAGVTQTPRYLIKTRGQQVTLSCSPISGHRSVSWYQQTPGQGLQFLFEYFSETQRNKGNFPGRFSGRQFSNSRSEMNVSTLELGDSALYLCASSTKQGGSTEAFFGQGTRLTVV.

The chain combines TRBV20-1 with TRBJ1-6; no clear D gene. The CDR3 consists of 13 residues. V gave up 3 bases and J gave up 8 bases, with 11 bases separating them. CDR1 is DFQATT, CDR2 SNEGSKA, per germline (reference sequence). Here the CDR3 reads CSARRTEDSPLHF. The CDR3 DNA sequence: TGCAGTGCTAGGAGGACGGAGGATTCACCCCTCCACTTT.

This rearrangement joins TRBV16 to TRBJ2-5; TRBD2 aligns across 8 bases. This CDR3 spans 18 amino acids. From germline, CDR1 is KGHSY and CDR2 FQNENV. Losses at the gene ends were 4 bases for V and 4 bases for J; bases not matched to a gene: 17. This chain's CDR3 is CASSPRRPSGGIRETQYF. CDR3 coding DNA: TGTGCCAGCAGCCCCCGGCGGCCAAGCGGGGGTATCAGAGAGACCCAGTACTTC.

V is TRBV12-5 and J is TRBJ1-1, with unresolved D. V lost 0 bases and J lost 3, with 11 bases in between. The germline gives CDR1 LGHNT, CDR2 FRNRAP. This CDR3 has 15 amino acids. The chain's CDR3 is CASGLVPGFDTEAFF. The CDR3 nucleotides are TGTGCTAGTGGTTTGGTTCCGGGTTTCGACACTGAAGCTTTCTTT.

This clonotype was counted only a few times. The V call is TRBV3-1, the J call TRBJ1-2; no clear D gene. Germline V lookup: CDR1 LGHDT, CDR2 YNNKEL (reference sequence). The CDR3 extends over 14 amino acids. V was shortened by 5 bases and J by 2 bases, with 12 bases between the two germline ends. CDR3 sequence (DNA): TGTGCCAGCAGCGGAAGAGTGCAGAACTATGGCTACACCTTC. Translating gives CASSGRVQNYGYTF.

This clonotype was counted a few times. This chain connects TRBV4-2 to TRBJ2-3; TRBD2 is a possible D gene (5 bases). V gave up 0 bases and J gave up 1 base, with 8 bases separating them. Germline V lookup: CDR1 LGHNA, CDR2 YNFKEQ. CDR3 size: 15 residues. The DNA of the CDR3 is TGTGCCAGCAGCCAAGAAGGAGGCCGCACAGATACGCAGTATTTT. Its translation is CASSQEGGRTDTQYF.

This clonotype turned up a few times. The CDR3 here is CASSYSSGPTGELFF. The CDR3 DNA reads as TGTGCCAGCAGTTACTCATCGGGACCTACCGGGGAGCTGTTTTTT. The chain employs TRBV6-5 and TRBJ2-2; TRBD1 or TRBD2 may be the D gene (5 bases each). The CDR3 totals 15 residues. The germline gives CDR1 MNHEY, CDR2 SVGAGI. Trimming pared 0 bases from V and 5 bases from J, leaving 10 bases between.

This chain uses TRBV29-1 with TRBJ1-1; D may be TRBD1 (6 bases). With 7 bases removed from V and 4 bases from J, the gap between germline ends came to 19 bases. The germline CDR1 and CDR2 sequences are SQVTM and ANQGSEA. The length of the CDR3 is 14 residues. The CDR3 region is CSARDRGIITEAFF. CDR3 DNA sequence: TGCAGCGCTCGAGATAGGGGGATTATCACTGAAGCTTTCTTT. Filled out from reference TRBV29-1 and TRBJ1-1, the complete variable domain reads SAVISQKPSRDICQRGTSLTIQCQVDSQVTMMFWYRQQPGQSLTLIATANQGSEATYESGFVIDKFPISRPNLTFSTLTVSNMSPEDSSIYLCSARDRGIITEAFFGQGTRLTVV.

The CDR3 here is CASSPLGQGAYEQYF. In DNA, the CDR3 is TGTGCCAGCTCACCTCTGGGACAGGGGGCTTACGAGCAGTACTTC. The V gene is TRBV18, the J gene TRBJ2-7; 12 bases are a match to TRBD1. CDR1 is KGHSH, CDR2 LQKENI, per germline. This CDR3 contains 15 residues. Unmatched junction bases numbered 4, after V lost 3 bases and J lost 4 bases.

This clonotype was picked up a small number of times. The chain carries TRBV9 and TRBJ2-3; TRBD2 matches 11 bases. Germline V lookup: CDR1 SGDLS, CDR2 YYNGEE. Trimming removed 4 bases from V and 2 bases from J; junction bases left unmatched: 6. The CDR3 spans 16 residues. The CDR3 loop reads CASSPRLAGYTDTQYF. The CDR3 coding sequence is TGTGCCAGCAGCCCAAGACTAGCGGGGTACACAGATACGCAGTATTTT.

This clonotype was seen ten or more times. At one boundary the junction diverges from the germline segment, which might be a read error. The DNA of the CDR3 is TGTGCCAGCAGATTAGCGGGGGGACAATACGAGCAGTACTTC. Translated, it gives CASRLAGGQYEQYF. The chain links TRBV12-3 or TRBV12-4 to TRBJ2-7; 10 nucleotides match TRBD2. This CDR3 is 14 amino acids long.

This chain uses TRBV5-1 with TRBJ2-2; 8 bases are shared with TRBD1. Germline values: CDR1 SGHRS, CDR2 YFSETQ. The V gene end was trimmed by 4 bases and the J gene end by 6 bases; junction bases not matched to a gene: 11. The CDR3 is 16 residues long. The DNA for the CDR3 is TGCGCCAGCAGCCGGCTAGGACAGGGAAACGCCGGGGAGCTGTTTTTT. This codes for CASSRLGQGNAGELFF.